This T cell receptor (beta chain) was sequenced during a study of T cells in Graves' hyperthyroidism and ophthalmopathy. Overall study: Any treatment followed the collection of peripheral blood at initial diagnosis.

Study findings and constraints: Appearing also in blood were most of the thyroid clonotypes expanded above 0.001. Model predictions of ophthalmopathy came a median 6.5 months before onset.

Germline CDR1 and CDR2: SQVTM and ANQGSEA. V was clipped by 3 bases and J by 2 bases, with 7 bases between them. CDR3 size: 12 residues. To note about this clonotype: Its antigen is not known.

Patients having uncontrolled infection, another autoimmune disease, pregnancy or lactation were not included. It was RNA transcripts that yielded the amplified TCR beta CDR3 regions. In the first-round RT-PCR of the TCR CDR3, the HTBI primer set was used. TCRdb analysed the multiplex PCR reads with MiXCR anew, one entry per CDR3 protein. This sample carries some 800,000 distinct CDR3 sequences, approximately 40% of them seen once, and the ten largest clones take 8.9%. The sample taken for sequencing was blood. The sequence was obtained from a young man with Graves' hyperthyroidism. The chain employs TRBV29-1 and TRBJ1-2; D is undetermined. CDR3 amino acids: CSVDQDNYGYTF. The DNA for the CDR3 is TGCAGCGTTGACCAGGACAACTATGGCTACACCTTC.